These T cell receptor beta chains were read from a single sample in a study of blood T cell repertoires in COVID-19. The table came from immunoSEQ multiplex PCR; TCRdb's copy has only in-frame clones and leaves some out. The table records 30,000 to 40,000 clones, about 86% of them present only once. The sample comprised peripheral blood. The receptors derive from a human donor in a cohort sampled during active COVID-19. Both conserved end residues are part of each CDR3. A D gene is named only where the DNA matches it firmly. Clone size is stated in some rows and not others, as once, few, many or a class when expanded.

size,V,J,D,DNA,CDR3
.,TRBV27,TRBJ1-2,.,TGTGCCAGCAGTCCGATTACAGCTAACTATGGCTACACCTTC,CASSPITANYGYTF
.,TRBV7-9,TRBJ2-3,.,TGTGCCAGCAGCCCCGTAGGCGGGGTCCCAGATACGCAGTATTTT,CASSPVGGVPDTQYF
.,TRBV6-1,TRBJ1-2,TRBD1,TGTGCCAGCAGTGAAGTACAGGGGAGCGGTGGCTACACCTTC,CASSEVQGSGGYTF
.,TRBV5-4,TRBJ2-5,.,TGTGCCAGCGCGGGGTCTTACAGAGAGACCCAGTACTTC,CASAGSYRETQYF
.,TRBV25-1,TRBJ1-3,TRBD1,TGTGCCAGCAGTAGGAGCACAGGGGGTTATTCGGGAAACACCATATATTTT,CASSRSTGGYSGNTIYF
.,TRBV19,TRBJ2-1,TRBD1,TGTGCCAGTAGGGACAGGGCTCGGGGCTACAATGAGCAGTTCTTC,CASRDRARGYNEQFF
.,TRBV7-6,TRBJ2-2,TRBD1,TGTGCCAGCAGCTCCGGACAGGGGGCAGTATTAGGGGAGCTGTTTTTT,CASSSGQGAVLGELFF
.,TRBV7-9,TRBJ1-5,.,TGTGCCAGCAGCCTCACAGGGAACCAGCCCCAGCATTTT,CASSLTGNQPQHF
.,TRBV27,TRBJ2-2,.,TGTGCCAGCAGTCCAGGGACCGGGGAGCTGTTTTTT,CASSPGTGELFF
.,TRBV11-3,TRBJ1-1,.,TGTGCCAGCAGCTGGGGAGTGAACACTGAAGCTTTCTTT,CASSWGVNTEAFF
few,TRBV4-2,TRBJ1-1,TRBD1,TGTGCCAGCAGCCAGCCGGGACAGGGATTCACTGAAGCTTTCTTT,CASSQPGQGFTEAFF
.,TRBV18,TRBJ1-4,.,TGTGCCAGCTCACCAGACGGCAGGGTAACTAATGAAAAACTGTTTTTT,CASSPDGRVTNEKLFF
.,TRBV6-5,TRBJ2-7,TRBD1,TGTGCCAGCAGTCGACCGCGGGACAGGGTCCACGAGCAGTACTTC,CASSRPRDRVHEQYF
.,TRBV21-1,TRBJ2-1,.,TGTGCCAGCAGCCTGGGACAGTCGAGCTCCTACAATGAGCAGTTCTTC,CASSLGQSSSYNEQFF
.,TRBV28,TRBJ1-2,.,TGTGCCAGCAGTTTGGCCCCCGATGACAGCAACTATGGCTACACCTTC,CASSLAPDDSNYGYTF
.,TRBV28,TRBJ1-6,TRBD1,TGTGCCAGCAGTTTCCCGGACAGGTTCAAACCCCTCCACTTT,CASSFPDRFKPLHF
.,TRBV29-1,TRBJ1-1,.,TGCAGTGCCACCGCTTCTATGAACACTGAAGCTTTCTTT,CSATASMNTEAFF
few,TRBV19,TRBJ2-2,TRBD2,TGTGCCAGTAGTAGGCCTAGCGGGGAGAGCGGGGAGCTGTTTTTT,CASSRPSGESGELFF
.,TRBV28,TRBJ2-7,.,TGTGCCAGCGACCAGGGATCGGCCTACGAGCAGTACTTC,CASDQGSAYEQYF
.,TRBV19,TRBJ2-5,.,TGTGCCAGTAGTATAATCGGAGAGACCCAGTACTTC,CASSIIGETQYF
.,TRBV6-6,TRBJ1-2,TRBD1,TGTGCCAGCAGTTACTCGGACCTACAGGGGGCTAATGGCTACACCTTC,CASSYSDLQGANGYTF
few,TRBV6-4,TRBJ2-1,.,TGTGCCAGCAGTGACTCAACTAGAGATTACAATGAGCAGTTCTTC,CASSDSTRDYNEQFF
.,TRBV6-6,TRBJ1-4,.,TGTGCCAGCAGTATACAGGGTGGCACTGAAAAACTGTTTTTT,CASSIQGGTEKLFF
.,TRBV6-6,TRBJ1-5,TRBD1,TGTGCCAGCAGTTCCGGACAGGGGGTGGCTCAGCCCCAGCATTTT,CASSSGQGVAQPQHF
.,TRBV7-9,TRBJ2-7,TRBD1,TGTGCCAGCAGCTTAGCCTTGACAGGGTACGAGCAGTACTTC,CASSLALTGYEQYF
.,TRBV3-1/TRBV3-2,TRBJ2-7,.,TGTGCCAGCAGCCCGATGATGGACAGCCCACGCGGCTACGAGCAGTACTTC,CASSPMMDSPRGYEQYF
.,TRBV6-6,TRBJ2-3,.,TGTGCCAGCAGTATCCTTCACAGGGACACCACAGATACGCAGTATTTT,CASSILHRDTTDTQYF
.,TRBV4-2,TRBJ2-3,.,TGTGCCAGCAGCCAAGGAAACAGTATCTCCGTCACAGATACGCAGTATTTT,CASSQGNSISVTDTQYF